This T cell receptor (beta chain) emerged from a study of radiation and T cells in renal cell carcinoma. At the level of the study: Nephrectomy followed 15 Gy stereotactic body radiation by 4 weeks. Whole-study findings and limits: In blood, top tumor clones expanded by 2 weeks, shrinking by 4. Without pretreatment biopsies, baseline tumor clonotype presence was undetermined.

Data came from immunoSEQ multiplex PCR; TCRdb stores just in-frame clones and leaves some out. The data hold some 60,000 clones, with around 81% observed a single time. Of note for this clone: What it binds is unknown.

Stated time point: blood 2 weeks post-SBRT. Treatment: 15 Gy SBRT to primary tumor, nephrectomy 4 weeks later. This renal cell carcinoma was of the clear cell type. The sequencing used blood, collected from a patient whose treatment included radiotherapy and nephrectomy. The receptor's source is a man aged 60-69 years with renal cell carcinoma.

The CDR3 is CASSFSGRTIDTQYF. The CDR3 DNA follows: TGCGCCAGCAGCTTTAGCGGGAGGACAATCGATACGCAGTATTTT. This chain links TRBV5-1 with TRBJ2-3; 10 positions agree with TRBD2. This CDR3 region has 15 residues. The V gene end was trimmed by 2 bases and the J gene end by 6 bases; junction bases not matched to a gene: 6. CDR1 is SGHRS and CDR2 is YFSETQ in the germline V gene.